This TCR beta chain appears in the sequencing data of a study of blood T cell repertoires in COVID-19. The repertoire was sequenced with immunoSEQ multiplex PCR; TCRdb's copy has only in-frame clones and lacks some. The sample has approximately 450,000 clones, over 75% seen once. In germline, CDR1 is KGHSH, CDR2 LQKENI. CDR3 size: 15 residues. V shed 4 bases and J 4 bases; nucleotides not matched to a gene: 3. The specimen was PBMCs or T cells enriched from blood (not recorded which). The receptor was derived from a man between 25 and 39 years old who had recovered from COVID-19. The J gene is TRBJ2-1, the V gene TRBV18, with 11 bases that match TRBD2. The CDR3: CASSQTSGIYNEQFF. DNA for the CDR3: TGTGCCAGCTCACAGACTAGCGGGATATACAATGAGCAGTTCTTC. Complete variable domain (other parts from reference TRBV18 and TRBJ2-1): NAGVMQNPRHLVRRRGQEARLRCSPMKGHSHVYWYRQLPEEGLKFMVYLQKENIIDESGMPKERFSAEFPKEGPSILRIQQVVRGDSAAYFCASSQTSGIYNEQFFGPGTRLTVL.